The T cell receptor beta chain described here comes from a study of early T cells in non-severe SARS-CoV-2 infection. This clonotype was detected many times. Its cognate antigen is unknown. J was trimmed by 4 bases and V by 6 bases; bases with no gene match: 8. The V gene's germline CDR1 is MNHNS and CDR2 SASEGT. The CDR3 is 14 residues long. General study points: VDJdb-based annotation leaned toward anti-spike CD8 responses and missed private and CD4 specificities.

cDNA molecules, individually, were tagged with unique molecular identifiers. MiXCR, run by TCRdb on the 5' RACE reads, gives a single entry per CDR3 protein. The table has 40,000 to 60,000 distinct CDR3 sequences, approximately 12% seen once. The TCR sequence derives from an adult who was a healthcare worker with PCR-confirmed SARS-CoV-2 infection or an uninfected control (not recorded which). Source material: whole blood. This sequence joins TRBV6-1 and TRBJ1-2; the match to TRBD1 covers 7 bases. CDR3 sequence reads: CASSQDRSFYGYTF. CDR3 nucleotides: TGTGCCAGCAGCCAGGACAGGAGTTTCTATGGCTACACCTTC.